This paragraph covers one T cell receptor (beta chain) sequence. Participants, about 18 to 90 years old, spanned around 25 US areas. In assigning cohorts, the study relied on participant-reported clinical history. The authors' processing: Cell counts per sample came from amplifying reference gene primers. Some clones are missing from TCRdb's copy, which holds only in-frame ones; the method was immunoSEQ multiplex PCR. That table supplies the V and J calls and clone size; D and trimming were determined from the DNA. Among around 320,000 clones listed, around 91% were seen once. Germline V CDR1 and CDR2: MDHEN, SYDVKM. The CDR3 sequence is 15 residues long. V lost 3 bases, J lost 3 bases, and 14 bases lay in between. This sample was taken from a study of blood T cell repertoires in COVID-19. Study information: The origin of the acute and convalescent COVID-19 samples was the United States, Italy and Spain.

This chain connects TRBV28 to TRBJ1-2, with TRBD1 as a possible D gene (5 bases). Sequencing input: PBMCs or T cells enriched from blood (not recorded which). The sequence was obtained from a woman in her late teens or twenties with acute COVID-19. The CDR3 coding sequence is TGTGCCAGCAGTTTTAGTTTCGGGGGTCACTATGGCTACACCTTC. Translated, it gives CASSFSFGGHYGYTF.